These T cell receptor beta chains were read from a single sample in a study of response to subunit inactivated influenza vaccine. TCRdb independently ran MiXCR on the RT-PCR reads; one entry per CDR3 protein. The top ten clones hold approximately 10% of a sample with just over 300,000 distinct CDR3 sequences, 21% of them seen once. The sequencing used PBMCs from blood, collected approximately 20 months after vaccination. Every receptor here comes from a man between 50 and 70 years old who received an inactivated influenza vaccine. CDR3s include the opening cysteine and the closing phenylalanine or tryptophan. D genes are given only for firm matches. Size values are once, few and many counts, or a class for expanded clones, and some rows have none.

j_call clone_size v_call d_call cdr3_aa
TRBJ2-4 - TRBV18 - CASSPPGPKNIQYF
TRBJ1-2 many TRBV11-2 - CASSLGGLYGYTF
TRBJ2-2 few TRBV2 - CASSAWGPGELFF
TRBJ2-7 few TRBV29-1 - CSVKTTVRMNYEQYF
TRBJ1-3 many TRBV5-1 - CASSSATGSGNTIYF
TRBJ1-2 - TRBV5-6 - CASSLETRVGYTF
TRBJ1-2 - TRBV6-1 - CASSEEYGYTF
TRBJ1-2 - TRBV27 - CASSLSGLGGYTF
TRBJ2-2 few TRBV3-1 - CASSQSAVRRAGELFF
TRBJ1-4 - TRBV30 TRBD1 CACQGGDSLVEKLFF
TRBJ1-1 many TRBV20-1 TRBD1 CSARWSGTGGYTEAFF
TRBJ2-1 - TRBV11-1 TRBD1 CASSLWTGVYGGNSYNEQFF
TRBJ1-5 - TRBV28 - CASNSGGAGNQPQHF
TRBJ2-7 few TRBV7-2 TRBD2 CASSPGLAGGEQYF
TRBJ1-5 - TRBV6-2/TRBV6-3 - CASSYWGEHQPQHF
TRBJ1-2 few TRBV3-1 - CASSLWTDHYYGYTF
TRBJ2-1 few TRBV24-1 - CATSVGVEQFF
TRBJ2-7 - TRBV20-1 - CSGIQQGAHEQYF
TRBJ2-3 - TRBV7-2 - CASSVESTQYF
TRBJ1-4 many TRBV6-5 - CASSSEGANEKLFF
TRBJ2-5 many TRBV29-1 - CSVKTDSETQYF
TRBJ2-5 - TRBV12-3/TRBV12-4 TRBD1 CASSPAGTGAGETQYF
TRBJ1-5 many TRBV6-1 TRBD1 CASSPNTQGNQPQHF
TRBJ2-7 - TRBV12-3/TRBV12-4 TRBD1 CASSPGQERNYEQYF
TRBJ2-3 - TRBV5-1 TRBD2 CASSSVAGATDTQYF
TRBJ2-7 few TRBV10-3 - CAGSGDSYEQYF
TRBJ2-3 - TRBV30 - CAWSVGSTDTQYF
TRBJ1-6 many TRBV2 - CASCRWSYNSPLHF
TRBJ2-3 many TRBV7-2 - CASSLPLGHTDTQYF
TRBJ2-7 - TRBV7-8 TRBD2 CASSPGGLGGEQYF
TRBJ1-3 - TRBV3-1 - CASSHVPHGLAGNTIYF
TRBJ2-7 - TRBV20-1 TRBD1 CSVMDRRQAYEQYF
TRBJ1-6 few TRBV7-3 - CASSFELNSPLHF
TRBJ2-5 few TRBV10-1 - CASSAAGMQETQYF
TRBJ1-2 - TRBV10-3 - CAISESAGKMSYGYTF
TRBJ2-1 - TRBV12-3/TRBV12-4 TRBD1 CASSESGGLYNEQFF
TRBJ2-5 - TRBV11-2 - CASSLYRTQQETQYF
TRBJ2-1 - TRBV5-6 - CASSTTLDIRYNEQFF
TRBJ1-4 many TRBV5-1 - CASSEVANEKLFF
TRBJ1-5 - TRBV7-2 - CASSPVGGRGQPQHF
TRBJ1-2 many TRBV18 TRBD1 CASSPPTGRTYGYTF